What follows are 2 T cell receptor beta chains derived from one specimen sequenced in a study of blood T cell repertoires in COVID-19. Using immunoSEQ multiplex PCR, the repertoire was profiled, and TCRdb retains in-frame clones only, with some absent. The profile shows 400,000 to 450,000 clones, around 90% of them singletons. Sequencing was performed on PBMCs or T cells enriched from blood (not recorded which). Receptor source: a man aged 18 to 29 who had recovered from COVID-19.

The chain has TRBV2 and TRBJ1-2, with D perhaps matching TRBD1 (5 bases). The CDR3 is 15 residues long. CDR1 is SNHLY, CDR2 FYNNEI, per germline. V was trimmed by 3 bases and J by 8 bases, leaving 19 bases between them. The CDR3 region is CASSEGGTTSSGYTF. The CDR3 nucleotides read TGTGCCAGCAGTGAGGGGGGGACCACATCGAGCGGCTACACCTTC.

This rearrangement joins TRBV3-1 (or the pseudogene TRBV3-2) to TRBJ2-7; unclear D gene. CDR1 is LGHDT and CDR2 is YNNKEL in the germline V gene (reference sequence). V shed 5 bases and J shed 5 bases, with 7 bases lying between them. CDR3 length: 11 amino acids. CDR3 region: CASSNVDEQYF. The CDR3 DNA reads as TGTGCCAGCAGCAACGTAGACGAGCAGTACTTC.